These 2 T cell receptor beta chains share one sample of origin, sequenced in a study of blood T cells in healthy people across ages. Using a J-beta primer mix together with a sample-barcoded 5' primer, a second PCR was run for roughly 6 to 11 cycles. TCRdb reanalysed the 5' RACE reads using MiXCR and keeps one entry per CDR3 protein. The table includes some 730,000 distinct CDR3 sequences, 22% detected once. What was sequenced was blood. The receptors shown here come from an older man in good health.

This clonotype was recorded a few times. The V gene is TRBV10-3, the J gene TRBJ2-7; 8 positions match TRBD1. This CDR3 comprises 14 residues. From germline, CDR1 is ENHRY and CDR2 SYGVKD. The trim removed 6 bases at V and 0 bases at J, leaving 4 bases unmatched. The CDR3 spells CAISSDRDSYEQYF. CDR3 nucleotide sequence: TGTGCCATCAGCTCGGACAGGGACTCCTACGAGCAGTACTTC.

V is TRBV5-5 and J is TRBJ2-3; no definite D call. The CDR3 has 12 residues. Looked up from germline, CDR1 is SGHKS and CDR2 is YYEKEE (reference sequence). Trimming shortened V by 2 bases and J by 5 bases, and 6 bases separated the two germline ends. CDR3 sequence (DNA): TGTGCCAGCAGCTTAACCCTAGATACGCAGTATTTT. Translating it yields CASSLTLDTQYF.